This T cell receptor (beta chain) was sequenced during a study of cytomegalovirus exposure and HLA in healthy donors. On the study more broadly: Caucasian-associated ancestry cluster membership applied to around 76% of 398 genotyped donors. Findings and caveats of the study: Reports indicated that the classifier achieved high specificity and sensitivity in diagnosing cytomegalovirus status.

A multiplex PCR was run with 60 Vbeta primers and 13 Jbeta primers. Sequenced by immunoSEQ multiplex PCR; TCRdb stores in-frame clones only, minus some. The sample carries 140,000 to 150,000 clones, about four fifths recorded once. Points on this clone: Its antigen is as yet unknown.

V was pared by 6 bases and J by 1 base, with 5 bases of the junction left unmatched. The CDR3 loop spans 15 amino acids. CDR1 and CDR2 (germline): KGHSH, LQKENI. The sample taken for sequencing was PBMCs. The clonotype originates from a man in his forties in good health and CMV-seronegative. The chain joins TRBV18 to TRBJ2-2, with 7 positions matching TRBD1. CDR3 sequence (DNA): TGTGCCAGCTCCAGCGGACAGGTGAACACCGGGGAGCTGTTTTTT. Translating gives CASSSGQVNTGELFF. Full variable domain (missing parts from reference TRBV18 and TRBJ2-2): NAGVMQNPRHLVRRRGQEARLRCSPMKGHSHVYWYRQLPEEGLKFMVYLQKENIIDESGMPKERFSAEFPKEGPSILRIQQVVRGDSAAYFCASSSGQVNTGELFFGEGSRLTVL.